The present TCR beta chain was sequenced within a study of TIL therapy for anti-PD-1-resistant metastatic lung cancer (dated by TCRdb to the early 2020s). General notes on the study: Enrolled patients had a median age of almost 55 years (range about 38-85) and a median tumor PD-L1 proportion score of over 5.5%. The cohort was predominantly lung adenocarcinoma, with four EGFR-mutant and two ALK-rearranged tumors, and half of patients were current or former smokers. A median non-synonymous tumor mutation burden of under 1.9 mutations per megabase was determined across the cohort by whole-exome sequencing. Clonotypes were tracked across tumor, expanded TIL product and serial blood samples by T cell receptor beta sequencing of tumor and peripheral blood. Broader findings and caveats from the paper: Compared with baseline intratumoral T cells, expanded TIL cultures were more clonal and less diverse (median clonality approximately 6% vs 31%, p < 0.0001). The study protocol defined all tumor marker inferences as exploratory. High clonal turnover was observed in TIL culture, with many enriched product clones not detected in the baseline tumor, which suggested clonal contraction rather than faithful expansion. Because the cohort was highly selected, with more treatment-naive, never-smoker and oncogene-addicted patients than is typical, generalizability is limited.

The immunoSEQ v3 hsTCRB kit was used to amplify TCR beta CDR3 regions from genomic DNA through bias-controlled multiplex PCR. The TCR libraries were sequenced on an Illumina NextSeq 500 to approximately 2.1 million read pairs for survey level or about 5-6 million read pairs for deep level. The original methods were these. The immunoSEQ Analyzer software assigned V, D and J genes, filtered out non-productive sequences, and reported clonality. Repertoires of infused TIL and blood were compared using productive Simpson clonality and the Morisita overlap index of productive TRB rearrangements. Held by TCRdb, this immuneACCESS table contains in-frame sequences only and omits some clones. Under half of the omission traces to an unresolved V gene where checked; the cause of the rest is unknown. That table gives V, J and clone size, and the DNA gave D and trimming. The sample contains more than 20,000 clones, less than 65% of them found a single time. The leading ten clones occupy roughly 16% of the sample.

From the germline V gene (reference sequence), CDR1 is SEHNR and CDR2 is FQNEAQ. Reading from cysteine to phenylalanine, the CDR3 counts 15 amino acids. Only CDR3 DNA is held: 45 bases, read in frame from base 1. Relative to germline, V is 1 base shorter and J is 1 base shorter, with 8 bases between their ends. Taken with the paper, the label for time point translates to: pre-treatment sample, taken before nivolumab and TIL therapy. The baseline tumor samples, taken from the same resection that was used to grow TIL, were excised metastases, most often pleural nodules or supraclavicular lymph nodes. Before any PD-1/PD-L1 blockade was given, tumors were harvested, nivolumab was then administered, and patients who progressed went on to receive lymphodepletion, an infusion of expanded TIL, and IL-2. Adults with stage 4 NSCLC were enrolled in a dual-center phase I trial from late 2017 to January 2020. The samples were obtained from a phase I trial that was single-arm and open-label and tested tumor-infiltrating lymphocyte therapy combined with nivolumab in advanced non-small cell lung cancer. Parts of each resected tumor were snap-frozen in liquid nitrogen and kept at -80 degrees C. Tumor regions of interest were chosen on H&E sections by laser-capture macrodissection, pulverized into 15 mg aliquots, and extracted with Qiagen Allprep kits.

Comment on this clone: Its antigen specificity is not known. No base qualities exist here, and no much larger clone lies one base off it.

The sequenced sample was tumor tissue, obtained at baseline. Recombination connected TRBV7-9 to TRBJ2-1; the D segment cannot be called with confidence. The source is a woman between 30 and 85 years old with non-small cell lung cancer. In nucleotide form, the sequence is TGTGCCAGCAGCTTAGGGGGTTTTTCCTACAATGAGCAGTTCTTC. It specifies CASSLGGFSYNEQFF.